This TCR beta chain was sequenced in a study of T cell changes during pregnancy in multiple sclerosis. Produced via immunoSEQ multiplex PCR; TCRdb's table is partial and in-frame only. The sample contains 100,000 or so clones, 85% to 95% of which appear only once. V was clipped by 0 bases and J by 4 bases; unmatched bases: 14. CDR3 length: 18 residues. From germline, CDR1 is SGHRS and CDR2 YFSETQ. Specimen: peripheral blood, collected in the second trimester of pregnancy. The chain employs TRBV5-1 and TRBJ2-5; 8 positions agree with TRBD2. The sequence was obtained from a female donor with multiple sclerosis, enrolled in a pregnancy study. CDR3 nucleotide sequence: TGCGCCAGCAGCTTGGGGGTCCGCGGGGGGCTTAGTACAGAGACCCAGTACTTC. Translated, it gives CASSLGVRGGLSTETQYF.